This TCR beta chain is drawn from a study of T-cell reconstitution after alpha-beta-depleted transplantation in children. The study's findings and limits: T cells produced anew were the main source of T-cell counts and diversity one year after transplant. Several hundred expanded graft clones reportedly were the source of alpha-beta T cells about two months after transplant. Day-60 TCRbeta diversity that was high in some patients was derived from surviving recipient T cells and thymic progenitors.

This clonotype appeared many times. No antigen is known for it. Preparing the TCRbeta library involved the use of unique molecular identifiers. TCRdb independently ran MiXCR on the PCR reads; one entry per CDR3 protein. Of over 200,000 distinct CDR3 sequences in the sample, 9.5% to 13% were seen once. Germline lookup yields CDR1 SGHDT and CDR2 YYEEEE. The V gene end was trimmed by 6 bases and the J gene end by 1 base; junction bases not matched to a gene: 12. The CDR3 is made up of 17 amino acids. The chain joins TRBV5-6 to TRBJ2-1; 8 nucleotides line up with TRBD1. Here the sequenced sample was PBMCs, taken before TCRalphabeta/CD19-depleted stem cell transplant. The sequence derives from a child younger than two with acute myeloid leukemia, due to receive a stem cell transplant. The CDR3 region is CASTSALRQGSYNEQFF. The DNA for the CDR3 is TGTGCCAGCACCTCAGCGCTAAGACAGGGGTCCTACAATGAGCAGTTCTTC.